This is a list of T cell receptor beta chains from one sample in a study of beta chain features in type 1 diabetes. Generated by immunoSEQ multiplex PCR, the TCRdb table keeps only in-frame clones and is missing some. The sample contains some 360,000 clones, around 19% of which appear only once. The sequencing input was naive CD4+ T cells from blood. These receptor sequences come from a woman between 18 and 30 years old in good health. The conserved cysteine and the conserved F or W are not part of the CDR3 here.

v_gene	j_gene	CDR3aa
TRBV29-1	TRBJ1-1	SAGDSHTEAF
TRBV10-3	TRBJ2-7	AISRGQGDEQY
TRBV5-1	TRBJ2-7	ASSTGTSGYEQY
TRBV2	TRBJ2-5	ASLAGAAETQY
TRBV5-4	TRBJ2-3	ASQREPTDTQY
TRBV23-1	TRBJ2-5	ASPVWDILETQY
TRBV5-4	TRBJ2-3	ASSSRLGRTDTQY
TRBV9	TRBJ1-5	ASSAGGGSNQPQH
TRBV23-1	TRBJ1-5	ASGQGSGCNQPQH
TRBV30	TRBJ2-3	AWERRGRATDTQY
TRBV29-1	TRBJ2-7	SVPRDRVSYEQY
TRBV2	TRBJ2-5	ASSEVVWREGLETQY
TRBV7-9	TRBJ2-5	ASSFPGGTQY
TRBV4-2	TRBJ1-1	ASSSQGSEAF